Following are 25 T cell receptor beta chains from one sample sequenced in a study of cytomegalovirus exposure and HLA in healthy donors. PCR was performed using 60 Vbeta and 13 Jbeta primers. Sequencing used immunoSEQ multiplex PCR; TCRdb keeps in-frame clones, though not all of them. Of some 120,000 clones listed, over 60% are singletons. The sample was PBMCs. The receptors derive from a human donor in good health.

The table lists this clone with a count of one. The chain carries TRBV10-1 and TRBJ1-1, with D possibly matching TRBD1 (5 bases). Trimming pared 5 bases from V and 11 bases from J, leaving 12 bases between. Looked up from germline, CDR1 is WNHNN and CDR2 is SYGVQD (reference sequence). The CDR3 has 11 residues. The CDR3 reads CASSSQNRAFF. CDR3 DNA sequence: TGCGCCAGCAGTTCGCAAAACAGGGCTTTCTTT.

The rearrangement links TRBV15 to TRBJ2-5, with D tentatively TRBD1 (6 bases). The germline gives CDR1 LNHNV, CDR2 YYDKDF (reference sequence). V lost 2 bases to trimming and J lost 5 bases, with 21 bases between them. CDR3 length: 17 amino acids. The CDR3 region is CATSRNKGLGGRETQYF. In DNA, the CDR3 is TGTGCCACCAGCAGAAACAAGGGGTTAGGGGGTAGGGAGACCCAGTACTTC. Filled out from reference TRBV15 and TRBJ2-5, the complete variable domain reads DAMVIQNPRYQVTQFGKPVTLSCSQTLNHNVMYWYQQKSSQAPKLLFHYYDKDFNNEADTPDNFQSRRPNTSFCFLDIRSPGLGDTAMYLCATSRNKGLGGRETQYFGPGTRLLVL.

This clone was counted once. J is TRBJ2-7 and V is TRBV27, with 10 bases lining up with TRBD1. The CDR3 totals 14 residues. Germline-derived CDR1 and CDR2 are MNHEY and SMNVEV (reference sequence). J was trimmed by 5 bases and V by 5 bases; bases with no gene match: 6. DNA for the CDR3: TGTGCCAGCAGTCCCGGGACAGGGGTCAACGAGCAGTACTTC. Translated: CASSPGTGVNEQYF.

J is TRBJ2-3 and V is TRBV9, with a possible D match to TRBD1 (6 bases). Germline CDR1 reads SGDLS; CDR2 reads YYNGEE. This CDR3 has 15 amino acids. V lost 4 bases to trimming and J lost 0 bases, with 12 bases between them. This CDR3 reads CASSRGQISTDTQYF. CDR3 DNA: TGTGCCAGCAGCCGCGGACAGATTAGCACAGATACGCAGTATTTT.

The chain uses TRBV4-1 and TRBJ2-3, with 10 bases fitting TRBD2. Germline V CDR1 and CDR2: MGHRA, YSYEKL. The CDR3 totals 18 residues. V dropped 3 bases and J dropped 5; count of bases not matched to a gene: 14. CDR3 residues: CASSQTRERGGVGDTQYF. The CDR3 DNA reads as TGCGCCAGCAGCCAGACTCGAGAGCGGGGGGGCGTTGGAGATACGCAGTATTTT.

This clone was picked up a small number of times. CDR3 sequence: CASSSVAGGPGELFF. DNA for the CDR3: TGTGCCAGCAGCTCCGTAGCGGGGGGGCCCGGGGAGCTGTTTTTT. The rearrangement uses TRBV7-3 and TRBJ2-2, with TRBD2 matching over 11 bases. CDR3 length: 15 amino acids. Germline CDR1 reads SGHTA; CDR2 reads FQGTGA. V lost 4 bases to trimming and J lost 6 bases; unmatched junction nucleotides: 4.

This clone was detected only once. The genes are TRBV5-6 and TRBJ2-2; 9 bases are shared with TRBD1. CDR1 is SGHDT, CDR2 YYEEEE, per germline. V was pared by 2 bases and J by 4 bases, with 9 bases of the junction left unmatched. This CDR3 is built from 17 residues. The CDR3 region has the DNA TGTGCCAGCAGCTTAGAGAGGGACAGGGTTATCACCGGGGAGCTGTTTTTT. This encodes CASSLERDRVITGELFF.

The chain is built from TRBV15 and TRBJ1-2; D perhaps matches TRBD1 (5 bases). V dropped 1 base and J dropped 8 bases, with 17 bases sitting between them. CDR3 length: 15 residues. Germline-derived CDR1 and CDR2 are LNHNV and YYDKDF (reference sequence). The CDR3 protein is CATSRAGTDLWGYTF. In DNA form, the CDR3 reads TGTGCCACCAGCAGAGCCGGGACTGACTTATGGGGCTACACCTTC.

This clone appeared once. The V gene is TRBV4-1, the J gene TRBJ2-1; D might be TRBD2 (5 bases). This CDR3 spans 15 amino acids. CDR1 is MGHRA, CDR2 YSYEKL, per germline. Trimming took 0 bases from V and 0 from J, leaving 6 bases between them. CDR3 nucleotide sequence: TGCGCCAGCAGCCAAGAAGGAGGCTCCTACAATGAGCAGTTCTTC. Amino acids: CASSQEGGSYNEQFF.

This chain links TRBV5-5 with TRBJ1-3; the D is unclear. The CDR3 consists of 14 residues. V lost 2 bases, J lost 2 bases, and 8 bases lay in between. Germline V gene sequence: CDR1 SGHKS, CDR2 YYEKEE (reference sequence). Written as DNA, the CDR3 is TGTGCCAGCAGCTTTAGCGCAGCTGGAAACACCATATATTTT. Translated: CASSFSAAGNTIYF. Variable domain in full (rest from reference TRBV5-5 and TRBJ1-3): DAGVTQSPTHLIKTRGQQVTLRCSPISGHKSVSWYQQVLGQGPQFIFQYYEKEERGRGNFPDRFSARQFPNYSSELNVNALLLGDSALYLCASSFSAAGNTIYFGEGSWLTVV.

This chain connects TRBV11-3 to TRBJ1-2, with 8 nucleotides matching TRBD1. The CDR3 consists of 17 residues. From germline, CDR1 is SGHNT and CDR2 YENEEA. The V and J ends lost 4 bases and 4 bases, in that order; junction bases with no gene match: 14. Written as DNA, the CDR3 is TGTGCCAGCAGCTACTCGCCCCGGACAGGGTGGGCCTATGGCTACACCTTC. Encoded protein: CASSYSPRTGWAYGYTF.

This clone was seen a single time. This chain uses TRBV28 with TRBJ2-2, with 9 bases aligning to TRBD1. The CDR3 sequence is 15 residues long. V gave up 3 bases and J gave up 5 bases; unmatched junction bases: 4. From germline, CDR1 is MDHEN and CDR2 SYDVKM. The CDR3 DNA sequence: TGTGCCAGCAGTTTCGTGACAGGGGGAACCGGGGAGCTGTTTTTT. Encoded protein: CASSFVTGGTGELFF.

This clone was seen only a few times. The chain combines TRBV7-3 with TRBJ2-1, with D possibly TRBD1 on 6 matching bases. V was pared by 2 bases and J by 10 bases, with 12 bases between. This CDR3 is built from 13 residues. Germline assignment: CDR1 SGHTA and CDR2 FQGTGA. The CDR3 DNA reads TGTGCCAGCAGCTTACAGGGGCGTATAGAGCAGTTCTTC. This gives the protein CASSLQGRIEQFF.

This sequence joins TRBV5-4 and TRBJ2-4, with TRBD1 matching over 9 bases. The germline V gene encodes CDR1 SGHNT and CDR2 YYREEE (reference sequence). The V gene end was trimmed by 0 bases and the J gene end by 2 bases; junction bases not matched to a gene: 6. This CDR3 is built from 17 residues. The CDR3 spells CASSLAGTGTPKNIQYF. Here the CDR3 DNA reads TGTGCCAGCAGCTTGGCCGGGACAGGGACCCCCAAAAACATTCAGTACTTC.

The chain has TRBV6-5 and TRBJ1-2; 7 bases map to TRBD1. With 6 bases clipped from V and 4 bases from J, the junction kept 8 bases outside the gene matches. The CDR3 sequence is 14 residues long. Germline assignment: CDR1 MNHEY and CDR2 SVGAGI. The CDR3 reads CASRTTGAGYGYTF. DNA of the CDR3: TGTGCCAGCAGGACAACAGGGGCAGGCTATGGCTACACCTTC.

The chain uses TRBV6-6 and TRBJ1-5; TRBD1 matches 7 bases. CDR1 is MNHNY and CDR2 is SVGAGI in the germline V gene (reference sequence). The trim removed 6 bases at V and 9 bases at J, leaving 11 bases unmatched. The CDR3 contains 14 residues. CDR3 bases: TGTGCCAGCAGCCCCGGACAGGACGACGGGCCCCAGCATTTT. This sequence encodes CASSPGQDDGPQHF.

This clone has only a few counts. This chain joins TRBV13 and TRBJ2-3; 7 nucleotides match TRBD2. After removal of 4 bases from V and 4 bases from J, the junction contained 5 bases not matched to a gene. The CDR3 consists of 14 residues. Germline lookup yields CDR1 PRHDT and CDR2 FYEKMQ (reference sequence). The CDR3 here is CASSSTSRSDTQYF. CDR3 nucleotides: TGTGCCAGCAGCTCGACTAGCAGGTCAGATACGCAGTATTTT. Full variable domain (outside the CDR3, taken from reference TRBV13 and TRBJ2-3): AAGVIQSPRHLIKEKRETATLKCYPIPRHDTVYWYQQGPGQDPQFLISFYEKMQSDKGSIPDRFSAQQFSDYHSELNMSSLELGDSALYFCASSSTSRSDTQYFGPGTRLTVL.

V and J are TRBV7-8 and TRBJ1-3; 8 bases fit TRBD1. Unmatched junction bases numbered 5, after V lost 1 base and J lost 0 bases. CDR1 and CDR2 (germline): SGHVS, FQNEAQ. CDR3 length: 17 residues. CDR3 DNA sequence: TGTGCCAGCAGCTTAGGCAACAGGGGGGACTCTGGAAACACCATATATTTT. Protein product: CASSLGNRGDSGNTIYF.

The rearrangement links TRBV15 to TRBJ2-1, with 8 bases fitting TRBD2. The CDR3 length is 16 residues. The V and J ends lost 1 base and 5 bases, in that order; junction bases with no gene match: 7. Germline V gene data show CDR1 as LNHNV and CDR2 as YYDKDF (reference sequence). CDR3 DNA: TGTGCCACCAGCAGAGTAGGTCCGGGGGGGAACAATGAGCAGTTCTTC. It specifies CATSRVGPGGNNEQFF.

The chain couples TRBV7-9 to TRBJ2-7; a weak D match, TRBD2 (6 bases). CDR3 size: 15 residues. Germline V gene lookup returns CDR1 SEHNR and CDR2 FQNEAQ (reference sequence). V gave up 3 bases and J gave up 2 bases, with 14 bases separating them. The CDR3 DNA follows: TGTGCCAGCAGCTTTGATCCGGGACTCGCCTACGAGCAGTACTTC. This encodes CASSFDPGLAYEQYF. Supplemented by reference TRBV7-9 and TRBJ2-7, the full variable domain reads DTGVSQNPRHKITKRGQNVTFRCDPISEHNRLYWYRQTLGQGPEFLTYFQNEAQLEKSRLLSDRFSAERPKGSFSTLEIQRTEQGDSAMYLCASSFDPGLAYEQYFGPGTRLTVT.

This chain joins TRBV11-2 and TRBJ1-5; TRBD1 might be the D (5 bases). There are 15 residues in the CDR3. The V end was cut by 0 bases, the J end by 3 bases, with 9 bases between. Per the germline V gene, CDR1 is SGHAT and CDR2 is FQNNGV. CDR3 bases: TGTGCCAGCAGCTTAGATCCCAGGGTCAATCAGCCCCAGCATTTT. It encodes CASSLDPRVNQPQHF.

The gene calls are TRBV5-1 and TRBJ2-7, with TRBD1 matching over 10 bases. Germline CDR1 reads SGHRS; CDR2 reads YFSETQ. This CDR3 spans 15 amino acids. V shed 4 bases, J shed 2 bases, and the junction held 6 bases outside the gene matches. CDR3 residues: CASSPGQGGTYEQYF. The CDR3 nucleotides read TGCGCCAGCAGCCCTGGACAGGGGGGAACCTACGAGCAGTACTTC.

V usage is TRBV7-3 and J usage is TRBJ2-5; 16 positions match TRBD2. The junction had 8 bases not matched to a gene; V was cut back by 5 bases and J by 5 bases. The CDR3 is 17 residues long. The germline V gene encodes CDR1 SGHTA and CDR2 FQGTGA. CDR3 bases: TGTGCCAGCAGCCAGGGGACTAGCGGGGGGGGCGGGGAGACCCAGTACTTC. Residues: CASSQGTSGGGGETQYF.

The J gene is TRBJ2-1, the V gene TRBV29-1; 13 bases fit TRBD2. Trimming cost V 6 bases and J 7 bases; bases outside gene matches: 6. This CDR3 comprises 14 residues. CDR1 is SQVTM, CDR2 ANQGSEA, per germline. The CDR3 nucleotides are TGCAGCGTCGGTGGGACTAGCGGGGTTAATGAGCAGTTCTTC. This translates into CSVGGTSGVNEQFF.

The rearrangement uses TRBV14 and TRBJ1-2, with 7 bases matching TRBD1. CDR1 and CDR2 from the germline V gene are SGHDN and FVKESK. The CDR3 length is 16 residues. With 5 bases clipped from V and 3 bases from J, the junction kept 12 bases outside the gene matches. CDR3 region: CASSSRSRGIDYGYTF. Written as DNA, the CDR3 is TGTGCCAGCAGCTCCCGATCCAGGGGGATCGACTATGGCTACACCTTC.